This T cell receptor beta chain came from a study of blood T cell repertoires in COVID-19. Some clones are missing from TCRdb's copy, which holds only in-frame ones; the method was immunoSEQ multiplex PCR. The data show roughly 200,000 clones, 75% to 90% seen once. Ten or more counts support this clone. Germline CDR1 MNHNS, CDR2 SASEGT. V shed 4 bases and J 9 bases; nucleotides not matched to a gene: 10. CDR3 length: 16 amino acids. This receptor was taken from a man aged 25-45 years who had recovered from COVID-19. Sample: PBMCs or T cells enriched from blood (not recorded which). This sequence joins TRBV6-1 and TRBJ2-1; TRBD1 agrees at 12 bases. In nucleotides, the CDR3 is TGTGCCAGCAGTGCACAAACCGGGACAGGGGGCATTGAGCAGTTCTTC. Protein product: CASSAQTGTGGIEQFF.